This TCR beta chain was recorded in a study of identifying expanded T cells in peripheral blood. Overall study results and limits: Approximately two-week clone count variance significantly increased as total template count grew. Differentially abundant clones: roughly 1.3 between replicates, approximately 16 at around 14 days, 19 to 20 at four.

No infections or other immune events were documented during collection. Concerning this clone itself: The target antigen is unknown.

Method: immunoSEQ multiplex PCR; TCRdb's copy keeps in-frame clones and lacks some. The sample records about 82,000 clones, 80% to 90% being singletons. Germline V gives CDR1 KGHSH, CDR2 LQKENI. V was trimmed by 5 bases and J by 0 bases, leaving 34 bases between them. This CDR3 spans 22 amino acids. Material: blood. This sequence originates from a person between 18 and 75 years old in good health. V gene TRBV18 combines with J gene TRBJ2-5; the D gene is possibly TRBD2 (6 bases). CDR3 residues: CASSSEGKEGSTQTWYQETQYF. Written as DNA, the CDR3 is TGTGCCAGCTCATCAGAAGGTAAGGAGGGCTCGACGCAGACTTGGTACCAAGAGACCCAGTACTTC.